Listed here are 29 T cell receptor beta chains from one sample, sequenced in a study of T cells in Graves' hyperthyroidism and ophthalmopathy. RNA transcripts gave rise to amplified TCR beta CDR3 regions. The primer set for the first-round RT-PCR of the TCR CDR3 was HTBI. TCRdb independently ran MiXCR on the multiplex PCR reads; one entry per CDR3 protein. In the table there are about 590,000 distinct CDR3 sequences, over 12% of which are singletons. Sequencing was done on a sample of blood. These receptors all come from a woman aged 18 to 35 with Graves' ophthalmopathy.

This clonotype was observed many times. CDR3 in amino acids: CSARGQGRAYYNEQFF. CDR3 DNA sequence: TGCAGTGCTAGGGGACAAGGGAGGGCCTACTACAATGAGCAGTTCTTC. The chain joins TRBV20-1 to TRBJ2-1; D perhaps matches TRBD2 (7 bases). Germline V gene data show CDR1 as DFQATT and CDR2 as SNEGSKA (reference sequence). This CDR3 comprises 16 residues. The ends were cut back, 3 bases at V and 3 bases at J, with 18 bases in the middle.

This clonotype was seen repeatedly, ten times or more. The chain uses TRBV27 and TRBJ1-2, with TRBD1 matching over 12 bases. After removal of 5 bases from V and 4 bases from J, the junction contained 14 bases not matched to a gene. The length of the CDR3 is 18 residues. Germline CDR1 reads MNHEY; CDR2 reads SMNVEV (reference sequence). The CDR3 DNA sequence: TGTGCCAGCAGTCCGAAAGCCCCCGGGACAGGGGGCTTCTATGGCTACACCTTC. Protein product: CASSPKAPGTGGFYGYTF.

The rearrangement joins TRBV12-3 or TRBV12-4 to TRBJ2-3, with TRBD2 identical over 15 bases. The CDR3 is made up of 17 amino acids. The trim removed 5 bases at V and 6 bases at J, leaving 9 bases unmatched. Here the CDR3 reads CASSEPGLAGGGDTQYF. The CDR3 DNA reads TGTGCCAGCAGTGAACCGGGACTAGCGGGAGGCGGGGATACGCAGTATTTT.

This clonotype showed up many times. The chain employs TRBV7-9 and TRBJ1-1; no clear D gene. The germline V gene encodes CDR1 SEHNR and CDR2 FQNEAQ (reference sequence). The germline V and J ends were trimmed by 2 bases and 2 bases, with 9 bases remaining between them. The CDR3 contains 14 residues. The chain's CDR3 is CASSLKGVNTEAFF. The CDR3 DNA is TGTGCCAGCAGCTTAAAGGGAGTTAACACTGAAGCTTTCTTT.

This chain connects TRBV4-1 to TRBJ2-5; D not resolved. The germline V and J ends were trimmed by 0 bases and 11 bases, with 13 bases remaining between them. Germline V gives CDR1 MGHRA, CDR2 YSYEKL. The CDR3 consists of 13 residues. CDR3 amino acids: CASSQDFPGLQYF. CDR3 sequence (DNA): TGCGCCAGCAGCCAAGATTTTCCTGGTCTACAGTACTTC.

This clonotype was observed at least ten times. The chain is built from TRBV28 and TRBJ2-7; TRBD1 might be the D (6 bases). Between the trimmed V and J ends, which lost 6 bases and 3 bases, there was a span of 9 bases. The CDR3 has 12 residues. The V gene's germline CDR1 is MDHEN and CDR2 SYDVKM. As DNA, the CDR3 is TGTGCCAGCAGGACGACAGGCTACGAGCAGTACTTC. Its translation: CASRTTGYEQYF.

This clonotype came up many times. This chain uses TRBV20-1 with TRBJ1-2; tentatively, D is TRBD1 (5 bases). In germline, CDR1 is DFQATT, CDR2 SNEGSKA (reference sequence). The CDR3 contains 12 residues. Between the trimmed V and J ends, which lost 4 bases and 8 bases, there was a span of 14 bases. The CDR3: CSANQGVRGYTF. The CDR3 DNA follows: TGCAGTGCTAACCAGGGAGTGAGGGGCTACACCTTC.

The genes are TRBV28 and TRBJ2-3; possibly TRBD1 for D (6 bases). Trimming took off 5 bases at V and 2 bases at J, with 11 bases between the two ends. The CDR3 contains 14 residues. Per the germline V gene, CDR1 is MDHEN and CDR2 is SYDVKM. The CDR3 sequence: CASSPRTVTDTQYF. In nucleotides, the CDR3 is TGTGCCAGCAGTCCCCGGACAGTCACAGATACGCAGTATTTT. The full variable domain, rest sourced from reference TRBV28 and TRBJ2-3, is DVKVTQSSRYLVKRTGEKVFLECVQDMDHENMFWYRQDPGLGLRLIYFSYDVKMKEKGDIPEGYSVSREKKERFSLILESASTNQTSMYLCASSPRTVTDTQYFGPGTRLTVL.

This CDR3 reads CASSQGRPAGVAKNIQYF. The CDR3 DNA reads TGCGCCAGCAGCCAAGGACGTCCAGCGGGAGTGGCCAAAAACATTCAGTACTTC. This chain connects TRBV4-1 to TRBJ2-4; 8 bases are shared with TRBD2. Trimming cost V 1 base and J 1 base; bases outside gene matches: 9. The germline gives CDR1 MGHRA, CDR2 YSYEKL. The CDR3 covers 18 residues.

This clonotype was counted ten times or more. This chain links TRBV28 with TRBJ2-7; D remains unclear. V was pared by 2 bases and J by 6 bases, with 5 bases between. Germline V lookup: CDR1 MDHEN, CDR2 SYDVKM. The CDR3 has 11 amino acids. For the CDR3, the DNA is TGTGCCAGCAGTTTAAGAAGCGAGCAGTACTTC. Translating it yields CASSLRSEQYF.

This clonotype came up many times. This chain joins TRBV27 and TRBJ2-1, with 7 bases that match TRBD1. Germline CDR1 reads MNHEY; CDR2 reads SMNVEV (reference sequence). V lost 6 bases to trimming and J lost 7 bases; unmatched junction nucleotides: 12. The CDR3 has 15 residues. The CDR3 loop reads CASSAWTGLGNEQFF. The CDR3 DNA reads TGTGCCAGCAGCGCTTGGACAGGACTTGGGAATGAGCAGTTCTTC.

At least ten counts were recorded for this clonotype. The chain employs TRBV29-1 and TRBJ2-1; 12 bases fit TRBD2. CDR1 and CDR2 (germline): SQVTM, ANQGSEA. This CDR3 has 13 residues. The ends lost 4 bases at V and 10 bases at J; junction bases unmatched: 5. Written as DNA, the CDR3 is TGCAGCGTTGCTAGCGGGAGGGCCCGGGAGCAGTTCTTC. This translates into CSVASGRAREQFF.

This clonotype occurred many times. This sequence joins TRBV27 and TRBJ2-7; possibly TRBD2 for D (6 bases). The CDR3 loop spans 14 amino acids. Trimming pared 6 bases from V and 0 bases from J, leaving 12 bases between. Germline V gene sequence: CDR1 MNHEY, CDR2 SMNVEV (reference sequence). CDR3 sequence (DNA): TGTGCCAGCAGGATGACTAGATTCTCCTACGAGCAGTACTTC. Its translation: CASRMTRFSYEQYF.

The rearrangement joins TRBV5-8 to TRBJ1-2; D gene ambiguous. V lost 0 bases, J lost 5 bases, and 14 bases lay in between. The CDR3 has 15 amino acids. CDR1 is SGHTS and CDR2 is YDEGEE in the germline V gene. CDR3 loop: CASSLASGFVYGYTF. The CDR3 region has the DNA TGTGCCAGCAGCTTGGCTTCGGGGTTTGTTTATGGCTACACCTTC.

V is TRBV4-1 and J is TRBJ2-1, with TRBD1 matching over 7 bases. This CDR3 contains 17 residues. The V segment lost 4 bases and the J segment 6 bases; nucleotides outside the gene matches: 15. Germline V gene data show CDR1 as MGHRA and CDR2 as YSYEKL. In DNA, the CDR3 is TGCGCCAGCAGCCCGAGATTAGGGAGACAGGGCCTCAATGAGCAGTTCTTC. This translates into CASSPRLGRQGLNEQFF.

This clonotype was observed a few times. The chain combines TRBV20-1 with TRBJ2-1, with 8 bases aligning to TRBD2. J was trimmed by 0 bases and V by 2 bases; bases with no gene match: 15. The CDR3 sequence is 19 residues long. CDR1 and CDR2 from the germline V gene are DFQATT and SNEGSKA (reference sequence). The CDR3 is CSARILGGRRVSSYNEQFF. The DNA of the CDR3 is TGCAGTGCTAGAATCTTGGGCGGGAGGAGGGTGAGCTCCTACAATGAGCAGTTCTTC.

This clonotype was seen repeatedly, ten times or more. The rearrangement joins TRBV27 to TRBJ2-1, with TRBD2 matching over 7 bases. Germline V gives CDR1 MNHEY, CDR2 SMNVEV (reference sequence). The CDR3 is 15 amino acids. The V segment lost 5 bases and the J segment 4 bases; nucleotides outside the gene matches: 8. The CDR3: CASSISGIQYNEQFF. CDR3 in DNA: TGTGCCAGCAGTATAAGCGGGATTCAATACAATGAGCAGTTCTTC.

The J gene is TRBJ1-1, the V gene TRBV18; a possible D gene is TRBD1 (6 bases). Trimming removed 1 base from V and 0 bases from J, with 15 bases in between. Germline loops: CDR1 KGHSH, CDR2 LQKENI. The CDR3 runs 17 residues. CDR3 residues: CASSPLGAGEMNTEAFF. CDR3 coding DNA: TGTGCCAGCTCACCACTAGGGGCAGGGGAAATGAACACTGAAGCTTTCTTT.

The chain links TRBV6-5 to TRBJ2-5; 7 bases fit TRBD1. The V segment lost 0 bases and the J segment 2 bases; nucleotides outside the gene matches: 0. CDR3 length: 14 amino acids. Per germline, CDR1 MNHEY and CDR2 SVGAGI. DNA of the CDR3: TGTGCCAGCAGTTACTCGGGACAGCAAGAGACCCAGTACTTC. Amino acid sequence: CASSYSGQQETQYF.

This clonotype was observed a few times. J is TRBJ2-1 and V is TRBV7-9, with 8 bases matching TRBD1. There are 15 residues in the CDR3. Germline CDR1 reads SEHNR; CDR2 reads FQNEAQ (reference sequence). The J segment lost 3 bases and the V segment lost 5 bases, leaving 6 bases of the junction unmatched. CDR3 in amino acids: CASSLTGEHYNEQFF. Written as DNA, the CDR3 is TGTGCCAGCAGCCTGACAGGGGAGCACTACAATGAGCAGTTCTTC. The full variable domain, completed using reference TRBV7-9 and TRBJ2-1, is DTGVSQNPRHKITKRGQNVTFRCDPISEHNRLYWYRQTLGQGPEFLTYFQNEAQLEKSRLLSDRFSAERPKGSFSTLEIQRTEQGDSAMYLCASSLTGEHYNEQFFGPGTRLTVL.

This clonotype has just a few counts. The genes are TRBV5-1 and TRBJ2-1; D unresolved. Germline V CDR1 and CDR2: SGHRS, YFSETQ. This CDR3 spans 15 amino acids. V dropped 2 bases and J dropped 5 bases, with 14 bases sitting between them. The CDR3, as DNA: TGCGCCAGCAGCTTAAGAAGCGAACTAAACAATGAGCAGTTCTTC. Translated, it gives CASSLRSELNNEQFF.

This clonotype was seen at least ten times. The chain uses TRBV28 and TRBJ1-1; 8 bases are shared with TRBD1. The CDR3 has 16 residues. V trimming: 5 bases; J trimming: 1 base; junction bases outside the gene matches: 9. Germline-derived CDR1 and CDR2 are MDHEN and SYDVKM. The CDR3 sequence: CASSPTPGQENTEAFF. The CDR3 nucleotides are TGTGCCAGCAGTCCCACCCCGGGACAGGAGAACACTGAAGCTTTCTTT.

This rearrangement joins TRBV4-2 to TRBJ2-7; TRBD2 matches at 9 bases. This CDR3 comprises 16 residues. Germline CDR1 and CDR2: LGHNA and YNFKEQ. J gave up 2 bases and V 1 base, and 6 bases lay outside the gene matches. The CDR3 reads CASSQAVTSGAYEQYF. In DNA form, the CDR3 reads TGTGCCAGCAGCCAAGCCGTGACTAGCGGCGCCTACGAGCAGTACTTC.

This clonotype appeared many times. This chain links TRBV6-5 with TRBJ2-7, with TRBD1 identical over 11 bases. The CDR3 loop spans 15 amino acids. J gave up 2 bases and V 2 bases, and 2 bases lay outside the gene matches. CDR1 and CDR2 from the germline V gene are MNHEY and SVGAGI. The CDR3 sequence: CASSYGTGGPYEQYF. The CDR3 nucleotides are TGTGCCAGCAGTTACGGGACAGGGGGGCCCTACGAGCAGTACTTC.

This chain links TRBV28 with TRBJ2-3, with unresolved D. Looked up from germline, CDR1 is MDHEN and CDR2 is SYDVKM. The V end lost 3 bases, the J end lost 3 bases, and 10 bases lay between the germline ends. This CDR3 region has 14 residues. The CDR3 nucleotides read TGTGCCAGCAGTTTGCCCGCCTCGACAGATACGCAGTATTTT. Encoded protein: CASSLPASTDTQYF.

This clonotype was picked up a small number of times. The rearrangement uses TRBV19 and TRBJ1-2; D is ambiguous. From germline, CDR1 is LNHDA and CDR2 SQIVND (reference sequence). The V and J ends lost 3 bases and 4 bases respectively, with 9 bases between them. This CDR3 spans 13 amino acids. The CDR3 DNA reads as TGTGCCAGTAGTATCGACCTCCCCTATGGCTACACCTTC. It is translated as CASSIDLPYGYTF.

This clonotype was counted between two and nine times. The V gene is TRBV20-1, the J gene TRBJ1-4; 11 bases agree with TRBD1. This CDR3 has 14 amino acids. Germline V gives CDR1 DFQATT, CDR2 SNEGSKA (reference sequence). The trim removed 4 bases at V and 6 bases at J, leaving 4 bases unmatched. This CDR3 is CSAKDRGRDEKLFF. The CDR3 DNA sequence: TGCAGTGCTAAGGACAGGGGGCGAGATGAAAAACTGTTTTTT.

This clonotype came up many times. This rearrangement joins TRBV29-1 to TRBJ2-3; 8 positions agree with TRBD2. Germline trimming cut 5 bases from V and 2 bases from J; bases unmatched to any gene: 9. The germline gives CDR1 SQVTM, CDR2 ANQGSEA. This CDR3 is built from 15 residues. The CDR3 DNA sequence: TGCAGCGTTAAGCCCGGGAGGGCCTTCACAGATACGCAGTATTTT. Translation: CSVKPGRAFTDTQYF.

The CDR3 spells CASSILLTIFPNQPQHF. In nucleotides, the CDR3 is TGTGCCAGTAGTATCTTACTGACAATATTTCCAAATCAGCCCCAGCATTTT. This chain joins TRBV19 and TRBJ1-5, with no clear D. The V gene's germline CDR1 is LNHDA and CDR2 SQIVND (reference sequence). The CDR3 spans 17 residues. Trimming shortened V by 3 bases and J by 4 bases, and 19 bases separated the two germline ends.